A selection of T cell receptor beta chains follows, all from one sample in a study of shared clonotypes between healthy human individuals. Profiled with immunoSEQ multiplex PCR; TCRdb holds only in-frame clones, not every one. This sample has nearly 2 million clones; just under 95% occur once, and the top ten carry approximately 1.2%. The sequenced sample was naive CD8+ T cells sorted from blood. The source is a man between 18 and 35 years old in good health. CDR3s leave out the opening cysteine and the closing phenylalanine or tryptophan. The order of the fields is J gene, V gene, CDR3 protein.

TRBJ1-5 TRBV6-5 ASSPDRGGNQPQH
TRBJ1-1 TRBV4-1 ASSGSLGPEAF
TRBJ2-7 TRBV7-9 ASNPPGQGQHEQY
TRBJ2-3 TRBV27 ASSSDETTDTQY
TRBJ2-7 TRBV27 ASSLSFGTDYYEQY
TRBJ2-2 TRBV19 ASSIRVGGELF
TRBJ2-2 TRBV7-6 ASSLAPTGELF
TRBJ2-1 TRBV5-1 ASSLAGYYEQF
TRBJ1-3 TRBV9 ASKAGGNTIY
TRBJ2-7 TRBV27 ASSFQDTYEQY
TRBJ2-1 TRBV13 ASSLEGVAGYNEQF
TRBJ2-7 TRBV4-1 ASSPSGTGYYEQY
TRBJ2-7 TRBV5-1 ASSDGGGGEQY
TRBJ1-1 TRBV6-5 ASHGPETSNTEAF
TRBJ1-2 TRBV4-1 ASSQEGAPNYGYT
TRBJ2-3 TRBV27 ASSPAPDATDTQY
TRBJ2-3 TRBV10-2 ASSEQGRGGDTQY
TRBJ1-5 TRBV10-2 ASSDTQRSNQPQH
TRBJ2-4 TRBV2 ASSATSETPLPGNIQY
TRBJ2-1 TRBV9 ASSVGGTASWNEQF
TRBJ2-1 TRBV7-9 ASSARERSSYNEQF
TRBJ1-2 TRBV13 ASASDYGYT
TRBJ1-1 TRBV7-9 ASSPRTGPEAF
TRBJ2-3 TRBV4-3 ASSHTGSGTDTQY
TRBJ2-7 TRBV7-9 ASSPAKGDPYEQY
TRBJ2-1 TRBV4-3 ASSQREQGYSYNEQF
TRBJ1-2 TRBV10-2 ASSEFSDNYGYT
TRBJ2-1 TRBV7-9 ASSLEWANEQF
TRBJ2-7 TRBV27 ASSPYGGSYEQY
TRBJ2-7 TRBV7-8 ASRPRDSYEQY
TRBJ2-1 TRBV6-5 ASRQWGPAYNEQF
TRBJ2-7 TRBV7-8 ASSLAYPAYEQY
TRBJ2-5 TRBV10-1 ASLGTLIETQY
TRBJ1-1 TRBV25-1 ASSPLGTYEAF
TRBJ2-2 TRBV5-6 AGSGGTGELF
TRBJ1-1 TRBV28 ASSENTEAF
TRBJ2-7 TRBV5-6 ASSPNREGVVRYEQY
TRBJ1-2 TRBV13 ASSLSGDYGYT
TRBJ1-6 TRBV6-1 ASSYGTGGWPLH
TRBJ2-7 TRBV2 ASSEARGGPYYEQY
TRBJ2-5 TRBV5-4 ASSLALGDQETQY
TRBJ1-1 TRBV28 ASSIRGTGRNTEAF
TRBJ2-3 TRBV27 ASSSRGPDTQY
TRBJ2-1 TRBV6-1 ASSILAGSIHEQF
TRBJ1-5 TRBV7-2 ASSLLKQPQH
TRBJ2-7 TRBV5-6 ASSLGIEQY
TRBJ2-3 TRBV7-9 ASSLAGNTQY
TRBJ2-2 TRBV9 ASSPGSGTNTGELF
TRBJ2-5 TRBV9 ASSVASSGETQY
TRBJ2-7 TRBV9 ASSVGLAGGSYEQY
TRBJ2-7 TRBV4-3 ASSLVRDISYEQY
TRBJ2-7 TRBV27 ASSPSTGEGLYEQY
TRBJ2-7 TRBV7-6 ASSLGQGFPFTYEQY
TRBJ2-3 TRBV7-9 ASSSAPLLGHHTDTQY
TRBJ2-7 TRBV7-2 ASSLDTSAYEQY
TRBJ2-2 TRBV4-1 ASSQSYLGTAGERELF
TRBJ1-6 TRBV27 ASSSRQQSYNSPLH
TRBJ2-2 TRBV7-6 ASSPGPVTGELF
TRBJ1-6 TRBV19 ASSISTDSNSPLH
TRBJ2-3 TRBV7-9 ASSLGFGTDTQY